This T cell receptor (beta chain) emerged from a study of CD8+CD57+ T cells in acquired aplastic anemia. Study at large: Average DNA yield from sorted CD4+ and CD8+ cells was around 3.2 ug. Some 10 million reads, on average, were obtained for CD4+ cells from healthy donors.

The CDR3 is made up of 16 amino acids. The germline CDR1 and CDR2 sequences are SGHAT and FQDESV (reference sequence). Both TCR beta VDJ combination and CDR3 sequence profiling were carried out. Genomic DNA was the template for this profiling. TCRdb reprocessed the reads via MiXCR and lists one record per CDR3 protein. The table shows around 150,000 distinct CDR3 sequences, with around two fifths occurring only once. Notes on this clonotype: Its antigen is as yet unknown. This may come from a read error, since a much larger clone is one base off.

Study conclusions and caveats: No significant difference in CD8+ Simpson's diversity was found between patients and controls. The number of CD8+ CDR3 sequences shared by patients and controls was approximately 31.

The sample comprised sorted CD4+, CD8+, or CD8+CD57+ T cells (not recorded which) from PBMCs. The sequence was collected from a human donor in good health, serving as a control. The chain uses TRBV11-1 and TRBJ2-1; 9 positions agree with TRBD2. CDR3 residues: CASSLSSGTLYSEQFF. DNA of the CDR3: TGTGCCAGCAGCTTGTCTAGCGGGACGCTCTACAGTGAGCAGTTCTTC.